This T cell receptor (beta chain) originates from a study of response to subunit inactivated influenza vaccine. This clonotype was seen a handful of times. Its antigen is not known. TCRdb re-called the RT-PCR reads through MiXCR, storing one row per CDR3 protein. The data contain 600,000 to 850,000 distinct CDR3 sequences, approximately 14% of them singletons. Study observations and caveats: Authors proposed each seasonal influenza vaccination draws in few new T cells.

The material was PBMCs from blood, obtained 14 days before vaccination. This receptor was obtained from a man aged 45-60 years who received an inactivated influenza vaccine.

CDR3 loop: CATGDSAYEQYF. The CDR3 coding sequence is TGTGCCACCGGGGACAGCGCTTACGAGCAGTACTTC. The chain carries TRBV10-3 and TRBJ2-7; 7 bases are a match to TRBD1. This CDR3 contains 12 residues. The germline V gene encodes CDR1 ENHRY and CDR2 SYGVKD. Unmatched junction bases numbered 7, after V lost 10 bases and J lost 4 bases.